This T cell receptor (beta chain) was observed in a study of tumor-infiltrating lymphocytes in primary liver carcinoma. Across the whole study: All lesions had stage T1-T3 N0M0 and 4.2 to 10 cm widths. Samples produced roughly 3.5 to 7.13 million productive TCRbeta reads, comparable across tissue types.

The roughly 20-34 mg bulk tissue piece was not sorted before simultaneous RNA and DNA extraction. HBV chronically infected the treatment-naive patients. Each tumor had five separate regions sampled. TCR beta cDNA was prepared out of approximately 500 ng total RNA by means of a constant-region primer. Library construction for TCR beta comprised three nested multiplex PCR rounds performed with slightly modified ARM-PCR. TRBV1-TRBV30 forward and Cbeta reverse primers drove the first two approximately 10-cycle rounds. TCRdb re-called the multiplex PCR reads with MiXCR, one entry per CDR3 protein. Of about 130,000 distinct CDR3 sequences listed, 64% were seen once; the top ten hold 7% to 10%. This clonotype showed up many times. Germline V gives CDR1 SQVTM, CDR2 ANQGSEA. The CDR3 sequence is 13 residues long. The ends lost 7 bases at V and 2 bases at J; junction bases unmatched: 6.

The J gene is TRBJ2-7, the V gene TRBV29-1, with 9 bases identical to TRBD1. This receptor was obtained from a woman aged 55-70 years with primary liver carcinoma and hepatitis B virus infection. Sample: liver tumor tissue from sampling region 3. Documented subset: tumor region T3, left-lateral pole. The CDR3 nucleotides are TGCAGCGCTCTGACAGGGGGTGCCTACGAGCAGTACTTC. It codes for CSALTGGAYEQYF.